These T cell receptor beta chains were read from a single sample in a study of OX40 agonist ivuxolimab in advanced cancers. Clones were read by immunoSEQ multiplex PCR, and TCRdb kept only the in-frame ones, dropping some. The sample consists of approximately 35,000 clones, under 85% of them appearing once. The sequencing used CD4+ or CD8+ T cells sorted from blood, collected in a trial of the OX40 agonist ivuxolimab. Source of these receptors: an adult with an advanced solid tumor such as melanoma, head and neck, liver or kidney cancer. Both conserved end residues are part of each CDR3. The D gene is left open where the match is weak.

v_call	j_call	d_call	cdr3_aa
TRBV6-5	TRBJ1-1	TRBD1	CASSRDRMNTEAFF
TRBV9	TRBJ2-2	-	CASSVDPTTGELFF
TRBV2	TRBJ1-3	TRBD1	CASSPGTGSGNTIYF
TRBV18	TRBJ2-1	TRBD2	CASSPGGARGEQFF
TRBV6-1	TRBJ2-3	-	CASYYEVEDTQYF
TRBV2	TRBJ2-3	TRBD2	CASSDLRGGTDTQYF
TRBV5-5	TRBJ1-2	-	CASSLESWVRDGYTF
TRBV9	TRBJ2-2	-	CASSPETGATGELFF
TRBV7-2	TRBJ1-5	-	CASSLSQNSNQPQHF
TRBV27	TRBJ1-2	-	CASSLKGGYYGYTF
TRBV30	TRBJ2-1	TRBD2	CAWSGGRNEQFF
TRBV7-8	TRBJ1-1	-	CASTVAGMKAFF
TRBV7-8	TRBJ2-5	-	CASSLAVRGEGETQYF
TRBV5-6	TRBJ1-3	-	CASSPGPSVRESIYF
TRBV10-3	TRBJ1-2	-	CAISATVNYGYTF
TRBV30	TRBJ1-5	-	CAGQEGNSNQPQHF
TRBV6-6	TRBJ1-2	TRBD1	CASSYSSGQGKGYTF
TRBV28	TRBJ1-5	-	CASRGGSNQPQHF
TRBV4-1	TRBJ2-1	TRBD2	CASSQGLVTGGNEQFF
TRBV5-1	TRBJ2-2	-	CASSGGTNTGELFF
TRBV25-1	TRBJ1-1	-	CASTINTEAFF
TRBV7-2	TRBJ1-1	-	CASSSPGRYTEAFF
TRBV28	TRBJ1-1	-	CASSLSEGLSTAFF
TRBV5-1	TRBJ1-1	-	CASSLVAANTEAFF
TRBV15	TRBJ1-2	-	CATRPLLGQYGYTF
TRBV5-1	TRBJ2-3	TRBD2	CASSLYTSGYPDTQYF
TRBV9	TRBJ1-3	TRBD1	CASSVDGVGQGGNTIYF
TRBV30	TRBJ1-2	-	CAWSPGSGGYTF
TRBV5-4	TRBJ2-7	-	CASSLRDEQYF
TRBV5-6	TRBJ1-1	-	CASSLAAFLNTEAFF
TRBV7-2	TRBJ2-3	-	CASSPGHPPDTQYF
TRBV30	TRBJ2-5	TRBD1	CASESRGQETQYF